This T cell receptor beta chain was captured by sequencing in a study of shared clonotypes between healthy human individuals. This CDR3 is 13 amino acids long. Germline CDR1 is MGHRA and CDR2 is YSYEKL. Deletions cut 1 base from V and 8 bases from J, with 8 bases between. Study-wide findings and caveats: Few donors limited the genetic and exposure-history diversity represented.

CD45RO-negative, CCR7-selected cells formed the naive CD8 fraction, which excluded terminally differentiated effector memory CD45RA+ cells. The assay was carried out at the deep level. Some clones are missing from TCRdb's copy, which holds only in-frame ones; the method was immunoSEQ multiplex PCR. The sample includes about 2 million clones, about 95% of them seen just once. This clone was seen a single time. Its antigen is unknown. The sample holds other DNA sequences that translate to the same CDR3. The chain links TRBV4-1 to TRBJ1-4; no clear D gene. The clonotype originates from a man between 18 and 35 years old in good health. Sequencing used naive CD8+ T cells sorted from blood. This chain's CDR3 is CASSQVQREKLFF. DNA of the CDR3: TGCGCCAGCAGCCAAGTTCAAAGAGAAAAACTGTTTTTT.